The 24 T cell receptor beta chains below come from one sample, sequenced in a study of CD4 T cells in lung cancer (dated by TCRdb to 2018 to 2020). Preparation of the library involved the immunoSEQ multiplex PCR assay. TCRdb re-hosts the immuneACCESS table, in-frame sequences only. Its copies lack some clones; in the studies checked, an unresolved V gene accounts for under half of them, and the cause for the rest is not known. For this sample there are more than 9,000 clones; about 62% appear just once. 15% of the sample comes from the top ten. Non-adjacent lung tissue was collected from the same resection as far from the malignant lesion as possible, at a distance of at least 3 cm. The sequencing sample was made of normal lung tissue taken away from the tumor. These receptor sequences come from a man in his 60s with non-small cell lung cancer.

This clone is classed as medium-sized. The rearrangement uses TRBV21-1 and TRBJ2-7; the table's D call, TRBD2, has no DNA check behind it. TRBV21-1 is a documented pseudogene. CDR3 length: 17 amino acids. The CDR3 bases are TGTGCCAGCAGCAAAACCCTGACTAGCGGGAGGCTCTACGAGCAGTACGTC. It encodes CASSKTLTSGRLYEQYV.

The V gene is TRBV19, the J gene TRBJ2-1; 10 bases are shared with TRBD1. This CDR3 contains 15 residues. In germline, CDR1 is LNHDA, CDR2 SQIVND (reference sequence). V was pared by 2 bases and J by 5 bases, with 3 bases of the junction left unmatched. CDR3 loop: CASSIPGTGDNEQFF. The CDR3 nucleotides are TGTGCCAGTAGTATACCAGGGACAGGGGACAATGAGCAGTTCTTC.

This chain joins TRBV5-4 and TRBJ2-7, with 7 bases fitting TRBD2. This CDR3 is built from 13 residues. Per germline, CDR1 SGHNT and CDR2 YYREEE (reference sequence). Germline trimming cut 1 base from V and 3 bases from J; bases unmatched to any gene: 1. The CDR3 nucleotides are TGTGCCAGCAGCTTGACGGGAGGCTACGAGCAGTACGTC. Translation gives CASSLTGGYEQYV.

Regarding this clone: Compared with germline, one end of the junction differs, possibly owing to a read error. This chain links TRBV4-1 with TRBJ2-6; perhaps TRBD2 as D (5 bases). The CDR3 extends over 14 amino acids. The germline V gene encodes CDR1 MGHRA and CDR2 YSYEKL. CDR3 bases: TGTGCCAGCAGCCAACGCGGGGGGGCCAACGTCCTGACTTTC. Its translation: CASSQRGGANVLTF.

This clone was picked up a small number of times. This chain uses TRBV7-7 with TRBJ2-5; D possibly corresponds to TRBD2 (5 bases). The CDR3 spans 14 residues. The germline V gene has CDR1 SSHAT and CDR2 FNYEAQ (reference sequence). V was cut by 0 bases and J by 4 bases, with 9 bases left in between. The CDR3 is CASSLAEGVETQYF. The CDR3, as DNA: TGTGCCAGCAGCTTAGCTGAGGGCGTAGAGACCCAGTACTTC.

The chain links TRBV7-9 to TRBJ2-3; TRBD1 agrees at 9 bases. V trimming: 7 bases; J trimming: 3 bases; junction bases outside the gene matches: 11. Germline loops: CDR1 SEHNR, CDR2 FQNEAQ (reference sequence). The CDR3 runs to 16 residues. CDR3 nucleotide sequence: TGTGCCAGCAATCGGGGAGGGACAGGGTTAACAGATACGCAGTATTTT. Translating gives CASNRGGTGLTDTQYF.

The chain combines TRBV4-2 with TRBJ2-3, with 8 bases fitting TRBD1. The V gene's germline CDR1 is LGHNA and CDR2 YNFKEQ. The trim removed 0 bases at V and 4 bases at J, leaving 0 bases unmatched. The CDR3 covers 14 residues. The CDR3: CASSQDRGPDTQYF. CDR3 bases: TGTGCCAGCAGCCAAGACAGGGGGCCAGATACGCAGTATTTT.

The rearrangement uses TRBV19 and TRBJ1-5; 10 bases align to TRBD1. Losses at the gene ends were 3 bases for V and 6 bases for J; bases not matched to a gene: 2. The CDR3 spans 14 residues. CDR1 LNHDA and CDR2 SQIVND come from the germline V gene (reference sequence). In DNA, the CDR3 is TGTGCCAGTAGTATGCGGACAGGGGGTCAGCCCCAGCATTTT. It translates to CASSMRTGGQPQHF.

The CDR3 is CASSALGGREYKDTQYF. The CDR3 DNA sequence: TGTGCCAGCAGCGCCCTCGGGGGGCGGGAGTATAAAGATACGCAGTATTTT. The chain carries TRBV9 and TRBJ2-3; tentative D call: TRBD2 (7 bases). V was trimmed by 3 bases and J by 5 bases, leaving 22 bases between them. This CDR3 has 17 amino acids. CDR1 SGDLS and CDR2 YYNGEE come from the germline V gene.

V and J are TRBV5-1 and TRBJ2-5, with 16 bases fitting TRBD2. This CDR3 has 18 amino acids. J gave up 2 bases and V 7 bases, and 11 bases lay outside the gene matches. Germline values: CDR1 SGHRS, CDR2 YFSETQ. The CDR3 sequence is CASLPGLAGGVGQETQYF. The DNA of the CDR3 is TGCGCCAGCCTCCCGGGACTAGCGGGAGGGGTGGGACAAGAGACCCAGTACTTC.

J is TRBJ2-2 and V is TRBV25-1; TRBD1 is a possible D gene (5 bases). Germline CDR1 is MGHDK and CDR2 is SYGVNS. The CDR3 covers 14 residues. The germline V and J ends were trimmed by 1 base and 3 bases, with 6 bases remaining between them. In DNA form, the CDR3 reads TGTGCCAGCAGTGAATCCAGGGACACCGGGGAGCTGTTTTTT. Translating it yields CASSESRDTGELFF.

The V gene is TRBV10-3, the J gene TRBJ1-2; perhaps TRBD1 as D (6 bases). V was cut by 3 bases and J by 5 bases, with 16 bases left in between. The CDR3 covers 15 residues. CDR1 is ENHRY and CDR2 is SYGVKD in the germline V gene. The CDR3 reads CAISELAGAGYGYTF. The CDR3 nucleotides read TGTGCCATCAGTGAACTGGCAGGGGCAGGATATGGCTACACCTTC.

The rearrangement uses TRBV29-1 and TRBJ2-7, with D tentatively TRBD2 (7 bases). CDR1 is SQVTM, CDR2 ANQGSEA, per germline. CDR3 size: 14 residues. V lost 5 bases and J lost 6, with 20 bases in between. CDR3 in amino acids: CSVQKGGGGPEQYF. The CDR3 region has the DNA TGCAGCGTTCAGAAGGGAGGGGGAGGTCCCGAGCAGTACTTC.

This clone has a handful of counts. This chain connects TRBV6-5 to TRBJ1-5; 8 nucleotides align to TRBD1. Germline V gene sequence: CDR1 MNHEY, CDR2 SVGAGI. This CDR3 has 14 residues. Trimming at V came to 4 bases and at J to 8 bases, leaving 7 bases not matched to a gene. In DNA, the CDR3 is TGTGCCAGCAGTTCTGGACAGGGCGGCAAGCCCCAGCATTTT. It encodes CASSSGQGGKPQHF.

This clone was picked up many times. In DNA, the CDR3 is TGTGCCAGCAGCGTAGAGGCGGTTAACCAAGAGACCCAGTACTTC. It specifies CASSVEAVNQETQYF. V gene TRBV9 combines with J gene TRBJ2-5; D is ambiguous. Trimming left V 0 bases short and J 0 bases short, with 9 bases between. Germline CDR1 is SGDLS and CDR2 is YYNGEE. The CDR3 is made up of 15 amino acids.

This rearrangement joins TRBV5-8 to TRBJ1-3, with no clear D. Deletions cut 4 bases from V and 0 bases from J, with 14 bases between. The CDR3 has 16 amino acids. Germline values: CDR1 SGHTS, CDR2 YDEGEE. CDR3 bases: TGTGCCAGCAGCCATGGACTGGGGAGCTCTGGAAACACCATATATTTT. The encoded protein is CASSHGLGSSGNTIYF.

CDR3 in DNA: TGCGCCAGCAGCCCCATAACAGGGGGCCGGACTGAAGCTTTCTTT. It translates to CASSPITGGRTEAFF. The chain employs TRBV5-1 and TRBJ1-1; 9 bases map to TRBD1. V lost 4 bases and J lost 5; bases outside the gene matches: 9. Germline CDR1 is SGHRS and CDR2 is YFSETQ. This CDR3 is built from 15 residues.

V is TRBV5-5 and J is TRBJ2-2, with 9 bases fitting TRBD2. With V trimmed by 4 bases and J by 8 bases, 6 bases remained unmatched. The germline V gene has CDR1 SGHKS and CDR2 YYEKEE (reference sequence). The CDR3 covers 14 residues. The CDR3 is CASSIAGDVGELFF. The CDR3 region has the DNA TGTGCCAGCAGCATAGCGGGAGACGTTGGGGAGCTGTTTTTT.

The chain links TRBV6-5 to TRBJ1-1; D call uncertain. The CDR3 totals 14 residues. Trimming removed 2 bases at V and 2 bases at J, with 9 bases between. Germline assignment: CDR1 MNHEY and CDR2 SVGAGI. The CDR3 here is CASSYQRSNTEAFF. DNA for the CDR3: TGTGCCAGCAGTTACCAACGGTCAAACACTGAAGCTTTCTTT.

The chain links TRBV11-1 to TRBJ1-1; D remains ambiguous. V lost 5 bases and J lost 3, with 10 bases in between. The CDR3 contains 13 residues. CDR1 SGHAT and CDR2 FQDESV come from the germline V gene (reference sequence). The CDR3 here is CASSRARDTEAFF. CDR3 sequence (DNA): TGTGCCAGCAGCCGAGCACGGGACACTGAAGCTTTCTTT.

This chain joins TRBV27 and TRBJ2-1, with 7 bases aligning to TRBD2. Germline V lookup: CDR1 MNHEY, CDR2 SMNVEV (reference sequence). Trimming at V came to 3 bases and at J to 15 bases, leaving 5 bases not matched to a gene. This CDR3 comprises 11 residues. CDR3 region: CASSLGGSLFF. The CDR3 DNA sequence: TGTGCCAGCAGTTTGGGGGGGTCCCTGTTCTTC.

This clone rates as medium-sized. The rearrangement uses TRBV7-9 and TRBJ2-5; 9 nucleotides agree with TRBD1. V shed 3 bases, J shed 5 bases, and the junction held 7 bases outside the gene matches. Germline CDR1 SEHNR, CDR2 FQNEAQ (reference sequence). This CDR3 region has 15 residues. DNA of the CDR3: TGTGCCAGCAGCTTCGACAGGGGGGCCGGTGAGACCCAGTACTTC. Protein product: CASSFDRGAGETQYF. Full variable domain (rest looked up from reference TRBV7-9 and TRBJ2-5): DTGVSQNPRHKITKRGQNVTFRCDPISEHNRLYWYRQTLGQGPEFLTYFQNEAQLEKSRLLSDRFSAERPKGSFSTLEIQRTEQGDSAMYLCASSFDRGAGETQYFGPGTRLLVL.

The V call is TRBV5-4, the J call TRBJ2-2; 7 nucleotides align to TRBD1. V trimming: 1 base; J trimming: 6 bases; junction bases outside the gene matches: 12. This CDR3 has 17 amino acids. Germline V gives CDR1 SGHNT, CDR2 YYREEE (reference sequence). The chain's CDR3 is CASSLLESKGAAGELFF. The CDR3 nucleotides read TGTGCCAGCAGCTTGTTAGAATCTAAGGGGGCGGCCGGGGAGCTGTTTTTT.

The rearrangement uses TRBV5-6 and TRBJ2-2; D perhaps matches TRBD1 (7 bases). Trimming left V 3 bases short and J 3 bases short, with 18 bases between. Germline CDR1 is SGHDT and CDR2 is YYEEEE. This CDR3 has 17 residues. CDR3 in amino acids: CASSSLGTGDYTGELFF. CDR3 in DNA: TGTGCCAGCAGCTCGCTTGGTACAGGGGACTACACCGGGGAGCTGTTTTTT.